This entry describes one TCR beta chain. Some clones are missing from TCRdb's copy, which holds only in-frame ones; the method was immunoSEQ multiplex PCR. The data contain fewer than 15,000 clones, nearly 90% of them singletons. V lost 1 base, J lost 6 bases, and 14 bases lay in between. The CDR3 sequence is 15 residues long. CDR1 SEHNR and CDR2 FQNEAQ come from the germline V gene (reference sequence). These data are taken from a study of blood T cell repertoires in COVID-19. The TCR sequence derives from a human donor with active COVID-19. The donor label of this sample is uncertain. Sequencing was carried out using peripheral blood. The chain employs TRBV7-9 and TRBJ2-3; D perhaps matches TRBD2 (7 bases). The CDR3 loop is CASSLGGGLRDTQYF. The CDR3 DNA reads as TGTGCCAGCAGCTTAGGGGGGGGCCTAAGGGATACGCAGTATTTT. Filled out from reference TRBV7-9 and TRBJ2-3, the complete variable domain reads DTGVSQNPRHKITKRGQNVTFRCDPISEHNRLYWYRQTLGQGPEFLTYFQNEAQLEKSRLLSDRFSAERPKGSFSTLEIQRTEQGDSAMYLCASSLGGGLRDTQYFGPGTRLTVL.